The next 17 T cell receptor beta chains were all read from a single sample in a study of Ad26.COV2.S vaccination and SARS-CoV-2 variants. The table came from immunoSEQ multiplex PCR; TCRdb's copy has only in-frame clones and leaves some out. The sample carries 300,000 to 400,000 clones, roughly 90% recorded once. This sample's treatment: some 19 received Ad26.COV2.S at low or high dose, single or two shots; several received placebo; per-sample allocation not given. Day 63 following the first vaccine or placebo injection was when the samples were taken. The source was peripheral blood, collected in a trial of Ad26.COV2.S vaccine versus placebo. Receptor source: a person between 18 and 65 years old who received the Ad26.COV2.S COVID-19 vaccine or a placebo.

This rearrangement joins TRBV18 to TRBJ1-1; D remains unclear. Between the trimmed V and J ends, which lost 5 bases and 1 base, there was a span of 17 bases. The CDR3 has 16 residues. Germline V gene sequence: CDR1 KGHSH, CDR2 LQKENI. The CDR3 loop is CASSMGPGSGNTEAFF. CDR3 in DNA: TGTGCCAGCTCAATGGGTCCCGGGAGTGGGAACACTGAAGCTTTCTTT.

The rearrangement links TRBV7-2 to TRBJ1-4, with 7 bases matching TRBD1. The germline V gene encodes CDR1 SGHTA and CDR2 FQGNSA. The trim removed 1 base at V and 12 bases at J, leaving 2 bases unmatched. This CDR3 comprises 12 residues. CDR3 DNA: TGTGCCAGCAGCTTAGTAGACAGGGAACTGTTTTTT. Translation gives CASSLVDRELFF.

The rearrangement links TRBV7-9 to TRBJ2-5, with no clear D. This CDR3 region has 13 residues. The germline CDR1 and CDR2 sequences are SEHNR and FQNEAQ (reference sequence). V shed 5 bases and J shed 2 bases, with 9 bases lying between them. The CDR3 reads CASSAPDQETQYF. CDR3 in DNA: TGTGCCAGCAGCGCCCCGGATCAAGAGACCCAGTACTTC.

The chain recombines TRBV28 with TRBJ2-3; the D gene is possibly TRBD1 (6 bases). Deletions cut 11 bases from V and 6 bases from J, with 15 bases between. CDR3 length equals 12 residues. The germline gives CDR1 MDHEN, CDR2 SYDVKM. The CDR3 DNA follows: TGTGCCTGGGCAGGGGTGACCGATACGCAGTATTTT. Its protein is CAWAGVTDTQYF.

The chain has TRBV19 and TRBJ1-6; no clear D gene. The CDR3 covers 16 residues. The germline V gene has CDR1 LNHDA and CDR2 SQIVND (reference sequence). The V and J ends lost 4 bases and 0 bases respectively, with 10 bases between them. CDR3 residues: CASSKTQSSYNSPLHF. In nucleotides, the CDR3 is TGTGCCAGTAGTAAGACGCAGAGCTCCTATAATTCACCCCTCCACTTT. Full variable domain (rest looked up from reference TRBV19 and TRBJ1-6): DGGITQSPKYLFRKEGQNVTLSCEQNLNHDAMYWYRQDPGQGLRLIYYSQIVNDFQKGDIAEGYSVSREKKESFPLTVTSAQKNPTAFYLCASSKTQSSYNSPLHFGNGTRLTVT.

In regard to this clone: The same CDR3 arises from other DNA sequences in this sample as well. The chain carries TRBV10-3 and TRBJ2-7, with 7 bases aligning to TRBD1. Germline V lookup: CDR1 ENHRY, CDR2 SYGVKD. The CDR3 consists of 14 residues. V trimming: 4 bases; J trimming: 1 base; junction bases outside the gene matches: 4. The CDR3 nucleotides are TGTGCCATCAGTGGAACAGGGGTTTCCTACGAGCAGTACTTC. This translates into CAISGTGVSYEQYF.

The chain joins TRBV28 to TRBJ2-3, with no clear D. The CDR3 length is 16 residues. Trimming removed 6 bases at V and 1 base at J, with 17 bases between. Germline V gives CDR1 MDHEN, CDR2 SYDVKM. In DNA, the CDR3 is TGTGCCAGCAGCCCCCCGGGCCCCCGGGGCACAGATACGCAGTATTTT. Its translation is CASSPPGPRGTDTQYF. Filled out from reference TRBV28 and TRBJ2-3, the complete variable domain reads DVKVTQSSRYLVKRTGEKVFLECVQDMDHENMFWYRQDPGLGLRLIYFSYDVKMKEKGDIPEGYSVSREKKERFSLILESASTNQTSMYLCASSPPGPRGTDTQYFGPGTRLTVL.

The chain is built from TRBV6-2 or TRBV6-3 and TRBJ1-5; D remains ambiguous. The CDR3 spans 15 residues. The V gene's germline CDR1 is MNHEY and CDR2 SVGEGT. V gave up 5 bases and J gave up 9 bases, with 20 bases separating them. CDR3 protein: CASSRRTGWVGPQHF. CDR3 sequence (DNA): TGTGCCAGCAGTAGAAGGACTGGTTGGGTAGGGCCCCAGCATTTT.

V and J are TRBV6-2 or TRBV6-3 and TRBJ1-5; D is uncertain. Deletions cut 2 bases from V and 6 bases from J, with 14 bases between. This CDR3 spans 15 amino acids. Germline-derived CDR1 and CDR2 are MNHEY and SVGEGT. This CDR3 is CASSYPQGVGQPQHF. The CDR3 bases are TGTGCCAGCAGTTACCCACAAGGAGTGGGTCAGCCCCAGCATTTT.

The chain links TRBV7-9 to TRBJ1-4; TRBD1 matches 10 bases. Germline V lookup: CDR1 SEHNR, CDR2 FQNEAQ (reference sequence). There are 14 residues in the CDR3. The V segment lost 5 bases and the J segment 8 bases; nucleotides outside the gene matches: 5. In DNA form, the CDR3 reads TGTGCCAGCAGCCCGAGACAGGGGGCCGAAAAACTGTTTTTT. Amino acids: CASSPRQGAEKLFF.

This chain connects TRBV28 to TRBJ1-4; a weak D match, TRBD1 (6 bases). There are 14 residues in the CDR3. CDR1 and CDR2 (germline): MDHEN, SYDVKM. The V end was cut by 8 bases, the J end by 3 bases, with 13 bases between. Here the CDR3 reads CASHGAGANEKLFF. CDR3 DNA: TGTGCCAGCCACGGGGCAGGGGCTAATGAAAAACTGTTTTTT.

The rearrangement joins TRBV4-1 to TRBJ1-1, with D perhaps matching TRBD1 (6 bases). With 4 bases removed from V and 1 base from J, the gap between germline ends came to 13 bases. The CDR3 has 15 residues. Germline CDR1 reads MGHRA; CDR2 reads YSYEKL. CDR3 in amino acids: CASSPYWTANTEAFF. CDR3 nucleotide sequence: TGCGCCAGCAGCCCGTACTGGACAGCGAACACTGAAGCTTTCTTT.

V gene TRBV19 combines with J gene TRBJ2-3, with D perhaps assigned TRBD1 or TRBD2 (5 bases each). Trimming left V 1 base short and J 4 bases short, with 6 bases between. This CDR3 is 13 amino acids long. Germline V lookup: CDR1 LNHDA, CDR2 SQIVND (reference sequence). The chain's CDR3 is CASSIGGSDTQYF. Written as DNA, the CDR3 is TGTGCCAGTAGTATAGGGGGGTCAGATACGCAGTATTTT.

A single count supports this clone. The V gene is TRBV7-6, the J gene TRBJ2-3; TRBD1 is a possible D gene (5 bases). Germline values: CDR1 SGHVS, CDR2 FNYEAQ. The length of the CDR3 is 15 residues. Deletions cut 1 base from V and 2 bases from J, with 10 bases between. This chain's CDR3 is CASSLGQLFTDTQYF. The CDR3 bases are TGTGCCAGCAGCTTAGGACAGTTGTTCACAGATACGCAGTATTTT.

The chain has TRBV11-2 and TRBJ1-1, with D perhaps matching TRBD1 (6 bases). Per germline, CDR1 SGHAT and CDR2 FQNNGV. The germline V and J ends were trimmed by 7 bases and 4 bases, with 28 bases remaining between them. This CDR3 spans 18 amino acids. CDR3 region: CASTPSLGGVGWSTEAFF. In DNA, the CDR3 is TGTGCCAGCACCCCTTCTCTGGGGGGCGTCGGTTGGAGCACTGAAGCTTTCTTT.

The rearrangement links TRBV28 to TRBJ2-7, with D maybe TRBD1 (5 bases). The CDR3 loop spans 14 amino acids. The germline CDR1 and CDR2 sequences are MDHEN and SYDVKM. V lost 10 bases and J lost 6, with 22 bases in between. For the CDR3, the DNA is TGTGCCACCGACCCAGGGAAACCGACAGCCGAGCAGTACTTC. Protein: CATDPGKPTAEQYF.

This chain joins TRBV28 and TRBJ2-4; possibly TRBD1 or TRBD2 for D (5 bases each). Germline values: CDR1 MDHEN, CDR2 SYDVKM. The V and J ends lost 8 bases and 0 bases respectively, with 11 bases between them. The CDR3 loop spans 14 amino acids. CDR3 bases: TGTGCCAGCCAGAGGGGTCTAGCCAAAAACATTCAGTACTTC. Its translation is CASQRGLAKNIQYF.